This T cell receptor beta chain was captured in a study of blood T cells in healthy people across ages. For the second PCR, which ran for 7 to 11 cycles, a sample-barcoded 5' primer and a J-beta primer mix were used. TCRdb re-derived calls from the 5' RACE reads in MiXCR, one entry per CDR3 protein. The top ten clones hold 7.9% of a sample with fewer than 1.5 million distinct CDR3 sequences, approximately 40% of them seen once. Each sample provided at least 6 micrograms of extracted total RNA. Study results and limitations: As naive T cell percentage varied, TCR beta diversity correlated strongly with it. Possibly, changes in expanded clonotypes were confounded because donor CMV status was unknown.

As to this clonotype: Its matching antigen is unknown.

The receptor comes from a woman under 30 in good health. The material sequenced was blood.

The CDR3 DNA sequence: TGCAGCGTGGGGAACAGGGGCCTCTATGGCTACACCTTC. It encodes CSVGNRGLYGYTF. The chain couples TRBV29-1 to TRBJ1-2; TRBD1 agrees at 7 bases. Trimming at V came to 6 bases and at J to 4 bases, leaving 8 bases not matched to a gene. Germline lookup yields CDR1 SQVTM and CDR2 ANQGSEA. CDR3 length: 13 residues.